This T cell receptor beta chain derives from a study of TIL therapy for anti-PD-1-resistant metastatic lung cancer. As for the study in general: Median tumor PD-L1 proportion score was 5.5% to 6.5%. Tumors carried a median roughly 1.5 non-synonymous mutations per megabase. Study conclusions and caveats: Many TIL product clones were absent from baseline tumor, suggesting clonal contraction. The cohort had more treatment-naive, never-smoker and oncogene-addicted patients than typical.

Time point: pre-treatment sample, taken before nivolumab and TIL therapy. Tumor tissue came from excised metastases, mostly pleural nodules or supraclavicular lymph nodes. In germline, CDR1 is GTSNPN, CDR2 SVGIG (reference sequence). This CDR3 has 13 residues. V was cut by 6 bases and J by 5 bases, with 16 bases left in between. The table lists this clone with a few counts. The antigen remains unidentified. This was the immunoSEQ v3 assay. The data were produced by immunoSEQ multiplex PCR, yet TCRdb's version contains in-frame clones alone and is incomplete. Here the sample spans around 100,000 clones, under 70% being singletons.

The material sequenced was tumor tissue, taken at baseline. The chain uses TRBV30 and TRBJ2-5; no clear D. The sequence was collected from a person aged 25-85 years with non-small cell lung cancer. The CDR3 is CACSSWVGETQYF. The CDR3 DNA reads as TGTGCCTGCTCCTCCTGGGTCGGGGAGACCCAGTACTTC.